The clone carrying this TCR beta chain was detected many times. Its antigen is not identified. MiXCR, run by TCRdb on the 5' RACE reads, gives a single entry per CDR3 protein. The table has around 130,000 distinct CDR3 sequences, about a tenth seen once; the top ten hold roughly 3.4%. Trimming took off 3 bases at V and 6 bases at J, with 30 bases between the two ends. Germline CDR1 and CDR2: DFQATT and SNEGSKA (reference sequence). The CDR3 sequence is 19 residues long. The data stem from a study of CD8 T cells in ankylosing spondylitis. Findings of the study overall: Relatively scarce in peripheral blood, disease-linked clones were CD8+. What appeared characteristic of ankylosing spondylitis blood was a TCR beta motif of fewer than ten highly homologous variants.

The source material was blood, either unsorted or a sorted T cell fraction (not recorded which). This TCR was recovered from a male donor with ankylosing spondylitis or in good health (not recorded which). The chain carries TRBV20-1 and TRBJ2-1; no clear D. The CDR3 protein is CSASESRTLWVKKGNEQFF. The CDR3 bases are TGCAGTGCTAGTGAGAGCCGGACCCTATGGGTGAAAAAGGGCAATGAGCAGTTCTTC.